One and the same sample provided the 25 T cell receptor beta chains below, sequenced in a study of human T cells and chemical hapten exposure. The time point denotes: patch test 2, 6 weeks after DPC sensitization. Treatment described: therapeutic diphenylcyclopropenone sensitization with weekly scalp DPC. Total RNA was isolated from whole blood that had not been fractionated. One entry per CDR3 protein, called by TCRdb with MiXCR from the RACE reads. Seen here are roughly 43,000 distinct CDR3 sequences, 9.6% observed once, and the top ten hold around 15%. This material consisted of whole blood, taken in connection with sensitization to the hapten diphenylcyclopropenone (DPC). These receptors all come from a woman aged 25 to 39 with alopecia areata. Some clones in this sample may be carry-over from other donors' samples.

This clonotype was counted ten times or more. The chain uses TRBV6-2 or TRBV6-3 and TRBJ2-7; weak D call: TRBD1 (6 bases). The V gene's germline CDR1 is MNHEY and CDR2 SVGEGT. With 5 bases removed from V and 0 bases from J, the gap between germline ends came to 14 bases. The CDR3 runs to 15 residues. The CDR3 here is CASSGRGSDSYEQYF. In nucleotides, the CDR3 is TGTGCCAGCAGTGGAAGGGGGTCCGACTCCTACGAGCAGTACTTC.

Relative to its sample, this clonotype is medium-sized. The CDR3 reads CASGALAGGTDTQYF. CDR3 nucleotide sequence: TGTGCCAGCGGGGCACTAGCGGGGGGCACAGATACGCAGTATTTT. This rearrangement joins TRBV28 to TRBJ2-3, with 11 bases identical to TRBD2. Germline V gene data show CDR1 as MDHEN and CDR2 as SYDVKM. J lost 1 base, V lost 8 bases, and 5 bases had no gene match. The CDR3 spans 15 residues.

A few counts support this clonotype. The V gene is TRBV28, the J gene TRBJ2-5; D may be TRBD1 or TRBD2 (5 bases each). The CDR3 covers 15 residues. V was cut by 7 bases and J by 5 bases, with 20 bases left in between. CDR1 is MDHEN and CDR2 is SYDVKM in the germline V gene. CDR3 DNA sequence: TGTGCCAGCACCCCTCGGGCAGGGAGTCGGGAGACCCAGTACTTC. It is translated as CASTPRAGSRETQYF.

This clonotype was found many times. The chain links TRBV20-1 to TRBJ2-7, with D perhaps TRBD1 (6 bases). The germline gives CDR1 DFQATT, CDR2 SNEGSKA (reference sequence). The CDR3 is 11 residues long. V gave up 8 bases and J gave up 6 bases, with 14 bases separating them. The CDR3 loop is CSTGNWSEQYF. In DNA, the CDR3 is TGCAGTACAGGGAATTGGTCCGAGCAGTACTTC.

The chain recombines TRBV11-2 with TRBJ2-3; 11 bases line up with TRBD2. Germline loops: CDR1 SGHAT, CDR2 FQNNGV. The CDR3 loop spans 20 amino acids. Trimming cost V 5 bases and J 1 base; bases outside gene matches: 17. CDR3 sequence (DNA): TGTGCCAGCAGCCCCGGGACTAGCGGAGGGGACCCCCTAGGCACAGATACGCAGTATTTT. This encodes CASSPGTSGGDPLGTDTQYF. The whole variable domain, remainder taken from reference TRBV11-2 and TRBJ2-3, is EAGVAQSPRYKIIEKRQSVAFWCNPISGHATLYWYQQILGQGPKLLIQFQNNGVVDDSQLPKDRFSAERLKGVDSTLKIQPAKLEDSAVYLCASSPGTSGGDPLGTDTQYFGPGTRLTVL.

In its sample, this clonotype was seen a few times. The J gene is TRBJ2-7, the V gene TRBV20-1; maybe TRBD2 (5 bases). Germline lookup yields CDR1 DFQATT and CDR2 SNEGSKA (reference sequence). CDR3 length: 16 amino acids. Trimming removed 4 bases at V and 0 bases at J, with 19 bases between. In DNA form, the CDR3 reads TGCAGTGCTATGGACCCGGGGAACAGCCTCTCCTACGAGCAGTACTTC. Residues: CSAMDPGNSLSYEQYF.

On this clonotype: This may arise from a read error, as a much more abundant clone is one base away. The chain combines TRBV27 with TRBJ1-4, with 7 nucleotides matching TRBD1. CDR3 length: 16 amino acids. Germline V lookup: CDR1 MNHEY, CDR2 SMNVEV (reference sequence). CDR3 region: CVSRATGTAVIAKLFF. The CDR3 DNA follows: TGTGTCAGCAGGGCGACAGGGACGGCCGTAATAGCAAAACTGTTTTTT. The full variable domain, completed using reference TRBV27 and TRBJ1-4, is EAQVTQNPRYLITVTGKKLTVTCSQNMNHEYMSWYRQDPGLGLRQIYYSMNVEVTDKGDVPEGYKVSRKEKRNFPLILESPSPNQTSLYFCVSRATGTAVIAKLFFGSGTQLSVL.

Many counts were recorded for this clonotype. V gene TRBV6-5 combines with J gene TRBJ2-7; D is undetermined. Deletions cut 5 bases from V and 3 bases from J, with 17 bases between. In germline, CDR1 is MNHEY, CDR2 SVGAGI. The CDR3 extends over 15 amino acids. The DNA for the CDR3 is TGTGCCAGCAGTCCTGCCCGGTCTCATTTCTACGAGCAGTACTTC. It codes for CASSPARSHFYEQYF.

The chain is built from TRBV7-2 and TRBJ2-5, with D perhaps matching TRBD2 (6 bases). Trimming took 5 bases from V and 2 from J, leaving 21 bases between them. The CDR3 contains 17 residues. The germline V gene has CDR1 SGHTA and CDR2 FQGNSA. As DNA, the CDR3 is TGTGCCAGCAGCCGGTGGCAGGTCGTGGGGGGACAAGAGACCCAGTACTTC. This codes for CASSRWQVVGGQETQYF.

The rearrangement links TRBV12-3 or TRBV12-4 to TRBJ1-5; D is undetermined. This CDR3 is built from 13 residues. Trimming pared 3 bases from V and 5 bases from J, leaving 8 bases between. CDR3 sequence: CASSLKRDQPQHF. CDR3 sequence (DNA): TGTGCCAGCAGTTTGAAGAGGGATCAGCCCCAGCATTTT.

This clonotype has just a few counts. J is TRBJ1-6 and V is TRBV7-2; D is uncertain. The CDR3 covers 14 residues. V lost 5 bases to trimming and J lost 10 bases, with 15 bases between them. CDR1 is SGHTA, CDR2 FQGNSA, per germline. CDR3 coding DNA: TGTGCCAGCAGCCCGCGGGGTCCAAGATCACCCCTCCACTTT. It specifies CASSPRGPRSPLHF.

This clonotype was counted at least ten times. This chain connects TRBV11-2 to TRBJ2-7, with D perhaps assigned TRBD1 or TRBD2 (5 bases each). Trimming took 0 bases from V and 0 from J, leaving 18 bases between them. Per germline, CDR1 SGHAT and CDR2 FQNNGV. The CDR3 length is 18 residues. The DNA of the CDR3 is TGTGCCAGCAGCTTAGATCCCGGCCGGTGGGACCCCTCCTACGAGCAGTACTTC. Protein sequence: CASSLDPGRWDPSYEQYF.

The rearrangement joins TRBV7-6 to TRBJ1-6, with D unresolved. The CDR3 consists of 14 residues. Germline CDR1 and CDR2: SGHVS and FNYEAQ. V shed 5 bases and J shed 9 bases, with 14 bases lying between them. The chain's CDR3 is CASSPAGVSSPLHF. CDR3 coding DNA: TGTGCCAGCAGCCCAGCTGGGGTTTCTTCACCCCTCCACTTT.

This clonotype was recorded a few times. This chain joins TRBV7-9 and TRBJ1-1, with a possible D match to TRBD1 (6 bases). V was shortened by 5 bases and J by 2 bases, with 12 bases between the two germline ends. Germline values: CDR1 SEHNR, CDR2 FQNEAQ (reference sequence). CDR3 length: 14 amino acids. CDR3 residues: CASSAYRANTEAFF. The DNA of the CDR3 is TGTGCCAGCAGCGCCTACAGGGCCAACACTGAAGCTTTCTTT.

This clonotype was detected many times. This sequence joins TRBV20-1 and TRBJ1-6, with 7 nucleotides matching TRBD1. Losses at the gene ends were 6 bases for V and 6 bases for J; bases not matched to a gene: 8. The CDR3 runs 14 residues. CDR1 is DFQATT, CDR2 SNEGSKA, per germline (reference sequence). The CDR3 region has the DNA TGCAGTGCCGACCAGGGGGTATTTAATTCACCCCTCCACTTT. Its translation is CSADQGVFNSPLHF.

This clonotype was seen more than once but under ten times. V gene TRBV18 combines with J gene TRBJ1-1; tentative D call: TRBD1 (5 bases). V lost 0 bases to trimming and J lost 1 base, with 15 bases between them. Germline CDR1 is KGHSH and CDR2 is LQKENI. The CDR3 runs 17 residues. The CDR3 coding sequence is TGTGCCAGCTCACCACCGAGAATGGGGGAAGCGAACACTGAAGCTTTCTTT. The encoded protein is CASSPPRMGEANTEAFF.

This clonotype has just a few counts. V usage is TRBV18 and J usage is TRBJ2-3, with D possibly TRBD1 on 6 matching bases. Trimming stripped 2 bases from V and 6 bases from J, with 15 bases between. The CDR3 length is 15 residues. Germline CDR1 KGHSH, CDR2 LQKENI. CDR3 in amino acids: CASSPSQGILDTQYF. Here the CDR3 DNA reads TGTGCCAGCTCACCAAGTCAGGGGATCCTGGATACGCAGTATTTT.

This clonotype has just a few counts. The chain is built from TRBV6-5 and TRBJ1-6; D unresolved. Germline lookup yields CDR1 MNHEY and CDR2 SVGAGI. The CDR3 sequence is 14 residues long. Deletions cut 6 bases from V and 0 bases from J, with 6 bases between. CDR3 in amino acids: CASRQSSYNSPLHF. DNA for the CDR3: TGTGCCAGCAGACAGAGCTCCTATAATTCACCCCTCCACTTT.

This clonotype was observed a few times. Written as DNA, the CDR3 is TGTGCCAGCAGTTTATGGGAATTCTACGAGCAGTACTTC. This gives the protein CASSLWEFYEQYF. The chain carries TRBV12-3 or TRBV12-4 and TRBJ2-7; D is ambiguous. Trimming left V 2 bases short and J 3 bases short, with 8 bases between. CDR3 length equals 13 residues.

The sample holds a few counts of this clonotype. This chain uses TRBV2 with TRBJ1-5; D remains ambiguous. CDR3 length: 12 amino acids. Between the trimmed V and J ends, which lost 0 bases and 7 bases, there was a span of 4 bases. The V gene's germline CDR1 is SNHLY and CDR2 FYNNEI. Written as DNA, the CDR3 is TGTGCCAGCAGTGAAGCGTACCAGCCCCAGCATTTT. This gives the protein CASSEAYQPQHF. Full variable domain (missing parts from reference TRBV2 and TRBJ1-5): EPEVTQTPSHQVTQMGQEVILRCVPISNHLYFYWYRQILGQKVEFLVSFYNNEISEKSEIFDDQFSVERPDGSNFTLKIRSTKLEDSAMYFCASSEAYQPQHFGDGTRLSIL.

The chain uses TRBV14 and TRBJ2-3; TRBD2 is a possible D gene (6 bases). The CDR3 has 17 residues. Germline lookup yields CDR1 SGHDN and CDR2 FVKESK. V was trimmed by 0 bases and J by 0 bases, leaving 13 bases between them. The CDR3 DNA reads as TGTGCCAGCAGCCAAGAGTCGGCGGGACTTAGCACAGATACGCAGTATTTT. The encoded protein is CASSQESAGLSTDTQYF.

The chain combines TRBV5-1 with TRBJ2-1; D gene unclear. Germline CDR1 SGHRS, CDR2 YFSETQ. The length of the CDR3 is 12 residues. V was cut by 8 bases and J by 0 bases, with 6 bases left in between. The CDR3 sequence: CASSTSYNEQFF. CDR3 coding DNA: TGCGCCAGTAGCACCTCCTACAATGAGCAGTTCTTC.

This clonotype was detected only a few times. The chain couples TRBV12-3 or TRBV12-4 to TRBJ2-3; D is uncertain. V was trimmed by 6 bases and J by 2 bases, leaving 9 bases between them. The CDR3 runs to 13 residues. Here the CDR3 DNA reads TGTGCCAGCAGGCCGAGGAACACAGATACGCAGTATTTT. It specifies CASRPRNTDTQYF.

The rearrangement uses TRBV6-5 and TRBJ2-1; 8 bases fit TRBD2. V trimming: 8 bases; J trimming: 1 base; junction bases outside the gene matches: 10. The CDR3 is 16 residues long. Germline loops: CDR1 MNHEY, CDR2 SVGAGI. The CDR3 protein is CASAGGDELSYNEQFF. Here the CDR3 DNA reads TGTGCCAGCGCCGGGGGGGACGAACTTTCCTACAATGAGCAGTTCTTC.

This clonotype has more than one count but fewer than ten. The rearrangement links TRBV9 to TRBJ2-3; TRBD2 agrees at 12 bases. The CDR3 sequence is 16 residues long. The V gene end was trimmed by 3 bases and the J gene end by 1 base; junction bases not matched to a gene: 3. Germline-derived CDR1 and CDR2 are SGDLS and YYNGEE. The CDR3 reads CASSAWTSGGTDTQYF. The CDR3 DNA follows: TGTGCCAGCAGCGCCTGGACTAGCGGGGGCACAGATACGCAGTATTTT.